These T cell receptor beta chains were read from a single sample in a study of blood T cell repertoires in COVID-19. TCRdb's table, derived via immunoSEQ multiplex PCR, lists solely in-frame clones and lacks some. In the table there are more than 55,000 clones, around 89% of which are singletons. Sequenced: peripheral blood. Receptors originate from a woman in her seventies with acute or convalescent COVID-19. Both conserved end residues are trimmed from each CDR3. Each record gives: V gene, clone size, J gene, CDR3 protein. Size values are once, few and many counts, or a class for expanded clones, and some rows have none.

TRBV5-1	.	TRBJ2-7	ASRGDQENYEQY
TRBV7-9	.	TRBJ2-5	ASSLKQTGRETQY
TRBV20-1	.	TRBJ1-4	SATFREKLF
TRBV5-1	once	TRBJ1-3	ASSGDSSGNTIY
TRBV7-9	.	TRBJ1-3	ASSSPDRSGNTIY
TRBV18	few	TRBJ1-6	ASSPDRVGSPLH
TRBV9	few	TRBJ1-3	ASSVAGGAGGNTIY
TRBV7-9	.	TRBJ1-4	ASTRQGIREKLF
TRBV6-1	.	TRBJ1-4	ASSEGGTGRAPNEKLF
TRBV7-2	.	TRBJ1-2	ASSLMTGGDYGYT
TRBV6-6	few	TRBJ1-1	ASRIDRPNTEAF
TRBV12-3/TRBV12-4	.	TRBJ1-2	ASSLQGARGYT
TRBV28	.	TRBJ1-1	ASSQPTGGRTEAF
TRBV11-2	.	TRBJ2-5	ASSRGNQETQY
TRBV28	.	TRBJ2-3	ASREPSPGGTDTQY
TRBV7-9	.	TRBJ2-3	ASQEGARSTDTQY
TRBV5-6	.	TRBJ1-4	ASSPPGGTNEKLF
TRBV12-3/TRBV12-4	.	TRBJ1-5	ASTISGNQPQH
TRBV15	.	TRBJ1-1	ATSRVQGDRE
TRBV7-9	.	TRBJ1-4	ASSRGDSEGEKLF
TRBV20-1	.	TRBJ1-1	SASLRGRNTEAF
TRBV27	.	TRBJ1-2	ASRPRSGGEGNGYT